This T cell receptor (beta chain) was captured in a study of blood T cell repertoires in COVID-19. In the study overall: Both acute and convalescent COVID-19 samples were obtained from the United States, Italy and Spain. T cells, B-cell-depleted T cells, or PBMCs supplied cDNA or gDNA.

Original processing methods: Estimation of nucleated cell counts relied on the amplification of reference gene primers. TCRdb's table, derived via immunoSEQ multiplex PCR, lists solely in-frame clones and lacks some. V, J and clone size were drawn from that table, and D and trimming were deduced from the DNA. This table has about 77,000 clones, 80% appearing once. The germline gives CDR1 LGHNA, CDR2 YSLEER. This CDR3 contains 15 residues. V dropped 0 bases and J dropped 0 bases, with 6 bases sitting between them. This clone showed up just a few times. Sequenced: peripheral blood. The TCR comes from an older woman with acute or convalescent COVID-19. V gene TRBV4-3 combines with J gene TRBJ1-5, with D unresolved. This CDR3 reads CASSQDRISNQPQHF. The DNA for the CDR3 is TGCGCCAGCAGCCAAGACAGAATTAGCAATCAGCCCCAGCATTTT.